This TCR beta chain emerged from a study of blood T cell repertoires in COVID-19. The overall study: In each case, the material was cDNA or gDNA derived from T cells, B-cell-depleted T cells, or PBMCs.

CDR3 length: 16 residues. The germline V and J ends were trimmed by 0 bases and 1 base, with 10 bases remaining between them. Germline V gene sequence: CDR1 MNHNS, CDR2 SASEGT. The authors' processing: Scientists estimated how many nucleated cells there were by amplifying reference gene primers. Produced via immunoSEQ multiplex PCR; TCRdb's table is partial and in-frame only. That table is the source of V, J and clone size, and D and trimming were worked out from the DNA. The sample has approximately 220,000 clones; over 70% are singletons. The clonotype originates from a woman aged 45-65 years with acute or convalescent COVID-19. The sequenced sample was peripheral blood. The chain employs TRBV6-1 and TRBJ1-3; D gene ambiguous. The CDR3 sequence is CASSEAPRSSGNTIYF. In DNA, the CDR3 is TGTGCCAGCAGTGAAGCGCCCCGTAGTTCTGGAAACACCATATATTTT.